Reported below is one T cell receptor beta chain. Its specificity is not known. Clones were sequenced by immunoSEQ multiplex PCR, and TCRdb holds only the in-frame ones, with some missing. The sample yields about 140,000 clones, roughly 91% seen once. The data were obtained in a study of CD4+ T cells in melanoma. Whole-study results and caveats: Neoantigen-specific CD4+ T cells in melanoma reportedly had diverse differentiation states.

The clonotype comes from a human donor with melanoma.

This CDR3 is CASRHRGSGNTIYF. The CDR3 DNA follows: TGTGCCAGCAGACACAGGGGCTCTGGAAACACCATATATTTT. The chain joins TRBV6-5 to TRBJ1-3; the match to TRBD1 covers 7 bases. Trimming took 6 bases from V and 0 from J; bases not matched to a gene: 2. The CDR3 extends over 14 amino acids. Germline V gives CDR1 MNHEY, CDR2 SVGAGI.